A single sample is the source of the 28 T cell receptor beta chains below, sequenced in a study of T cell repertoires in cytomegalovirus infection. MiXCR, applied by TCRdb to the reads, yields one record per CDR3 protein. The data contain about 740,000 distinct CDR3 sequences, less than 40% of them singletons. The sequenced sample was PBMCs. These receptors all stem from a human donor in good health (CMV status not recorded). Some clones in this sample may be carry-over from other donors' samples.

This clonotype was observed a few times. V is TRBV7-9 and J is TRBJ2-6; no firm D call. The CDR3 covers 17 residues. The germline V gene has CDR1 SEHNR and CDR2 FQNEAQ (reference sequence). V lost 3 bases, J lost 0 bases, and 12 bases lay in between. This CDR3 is CASSFGLRSSGANVLTF. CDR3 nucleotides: TGTGCCAGCAGCTTCGGTCTCCGGAGCTCTGGGGCCAACGTCCTGACTTTC.

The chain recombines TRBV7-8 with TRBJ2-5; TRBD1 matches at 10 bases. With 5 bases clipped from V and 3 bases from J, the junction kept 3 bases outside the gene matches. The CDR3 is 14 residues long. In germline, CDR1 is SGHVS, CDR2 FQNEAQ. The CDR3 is CASSPGQGKETQYF. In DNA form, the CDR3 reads TGTGCCAGCAGCCCGGGACAGGGGAAAGAGACCCAGTACTTC.

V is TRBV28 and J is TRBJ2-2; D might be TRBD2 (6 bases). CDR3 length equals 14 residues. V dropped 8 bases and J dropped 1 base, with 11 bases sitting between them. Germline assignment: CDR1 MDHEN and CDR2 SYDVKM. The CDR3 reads CASVFSGNTGELFF. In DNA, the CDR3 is TGTGCCAGCGTTTTTAGCGGGAACACCGGGGAGCTGTTTTTT.

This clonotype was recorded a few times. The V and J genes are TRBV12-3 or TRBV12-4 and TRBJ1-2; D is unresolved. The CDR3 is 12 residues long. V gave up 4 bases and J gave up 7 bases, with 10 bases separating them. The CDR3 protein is CASSSGIGGYTF. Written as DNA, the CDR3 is TGTGCCAGCAGTTCCGGAATAGGTGGCTACACCTTC.

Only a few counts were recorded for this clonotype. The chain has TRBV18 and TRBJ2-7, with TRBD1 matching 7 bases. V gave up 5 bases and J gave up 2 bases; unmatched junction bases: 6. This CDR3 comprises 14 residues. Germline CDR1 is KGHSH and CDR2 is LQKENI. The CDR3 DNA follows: TGTGCCAGCTCAGAGGGACAGATCACCTACGAGCAGTACTTC. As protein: CASSEGQITYEQYF.

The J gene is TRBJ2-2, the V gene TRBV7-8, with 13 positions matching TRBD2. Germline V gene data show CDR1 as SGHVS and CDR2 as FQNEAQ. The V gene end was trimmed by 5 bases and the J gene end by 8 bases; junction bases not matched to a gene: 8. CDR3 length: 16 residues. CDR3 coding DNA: TGTGCCAGCAGCCGGCCGGGACTAGCGGGATTGGGGGAGCTGTTTTTT. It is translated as CASSRPGLAGLGELFF.

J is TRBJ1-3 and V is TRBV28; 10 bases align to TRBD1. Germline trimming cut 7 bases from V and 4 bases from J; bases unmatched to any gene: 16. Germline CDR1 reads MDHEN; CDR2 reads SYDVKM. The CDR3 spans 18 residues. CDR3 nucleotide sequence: TGTGCCAGCACCTTCGGCGGGACAGGGGTTCGGTCCGGAAACACCATATATTTT. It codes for CASTFGGTGVRSGNTIYF.

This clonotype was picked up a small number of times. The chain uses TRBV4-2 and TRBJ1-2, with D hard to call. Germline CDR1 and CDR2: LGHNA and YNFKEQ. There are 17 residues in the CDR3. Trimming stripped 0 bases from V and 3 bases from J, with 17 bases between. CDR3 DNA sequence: TGTGCCAGCAGCCAAGACGTGGGGAGGATCGCGGACTATGGCTACACCTTC. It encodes CASSQDVGRIADYGYTF.

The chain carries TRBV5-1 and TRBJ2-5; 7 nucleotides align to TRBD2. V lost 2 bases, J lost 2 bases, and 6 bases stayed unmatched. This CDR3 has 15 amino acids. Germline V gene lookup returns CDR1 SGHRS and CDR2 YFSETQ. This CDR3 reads CASSLQWGGQETQYF. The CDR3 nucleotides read TGCGCCAGCAGCTTACAATGGGGAGGGCAAGAGACCCAGTACTTC.

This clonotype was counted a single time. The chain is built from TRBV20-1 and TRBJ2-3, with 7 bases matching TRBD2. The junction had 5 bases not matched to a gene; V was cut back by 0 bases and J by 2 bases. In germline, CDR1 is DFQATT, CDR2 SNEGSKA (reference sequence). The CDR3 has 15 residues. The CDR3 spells CSARESGVHTDTQYF. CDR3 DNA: TGCAGTGCTAGAGAGAGCGGGGTCCACACAGATACGCAGTATTTT.

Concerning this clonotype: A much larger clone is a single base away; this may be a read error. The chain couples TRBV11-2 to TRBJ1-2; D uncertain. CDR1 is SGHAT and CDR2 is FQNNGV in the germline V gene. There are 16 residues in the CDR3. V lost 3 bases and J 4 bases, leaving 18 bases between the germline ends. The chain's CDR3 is CASSFNSGAPSYGYTF. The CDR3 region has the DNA TGTGCCAGCAGCTTTAACTCAGGTGCCCCTAGCTATGGCTACACCTTC.

In nucleotides, the CDR3 is TGCGCCAGCAGTGGACTAGCGGGGGGCTACGAGCAGTACTTC. Translating it yields CASSGLAGGYEQYF. The chain uses TRBV5-1 and TRBJ2-7; 14 bases align to TRBD2. Unmatched junction bases numbered 1, after V lost 5 bases and J lost 3 bases. Germline values: CDR1 SGHRS, CDR2 YFSETQ. The CDR3 length is 14 residues.

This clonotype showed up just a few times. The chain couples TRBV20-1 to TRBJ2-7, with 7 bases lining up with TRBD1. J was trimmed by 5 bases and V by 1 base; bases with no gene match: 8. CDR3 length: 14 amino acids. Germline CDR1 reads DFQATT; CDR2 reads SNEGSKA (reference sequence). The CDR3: CSARVQGVKNEQYF. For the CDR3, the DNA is TGCAGTGCTAGAGTGCAGGGGGTCAAGAACGAGCAGTACTTC.

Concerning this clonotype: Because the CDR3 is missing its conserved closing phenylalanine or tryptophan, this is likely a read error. CDR3: CATSRGPPNNEQFL. The CDR3 nucleotides read TGTGCCACCAGCAGAGGTCCGCCGAACAATGAGCAGTTCTTA. The chain is built from TRBV15 and TRBJ2-1; no definite D call. V gave up 1 base and J gave up 5 bases, with 9 bases separating them. The CDR3 is made up of 14 amino acids. Germline V gene data show CDR1 as LNHNV and CDR2 as YYDKDF (reference sequence).

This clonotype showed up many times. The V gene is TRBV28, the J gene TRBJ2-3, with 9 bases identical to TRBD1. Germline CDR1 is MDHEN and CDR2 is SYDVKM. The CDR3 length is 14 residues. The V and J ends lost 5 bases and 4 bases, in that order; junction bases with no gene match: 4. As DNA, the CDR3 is TGTGCCAGCAGTGATGGACAGGGGCCAGATACGCAGTATTTT. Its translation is CASSDGQGPDTQYF.

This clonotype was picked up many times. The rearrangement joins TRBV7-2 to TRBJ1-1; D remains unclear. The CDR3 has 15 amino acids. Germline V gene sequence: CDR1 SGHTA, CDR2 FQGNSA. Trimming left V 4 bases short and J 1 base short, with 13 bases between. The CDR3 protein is CASSYSGSGNTEAFF. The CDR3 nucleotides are TGTGCCAGCAGCTACTCCGGGAGTGGGAACACTGAAGCTTTCTTT.

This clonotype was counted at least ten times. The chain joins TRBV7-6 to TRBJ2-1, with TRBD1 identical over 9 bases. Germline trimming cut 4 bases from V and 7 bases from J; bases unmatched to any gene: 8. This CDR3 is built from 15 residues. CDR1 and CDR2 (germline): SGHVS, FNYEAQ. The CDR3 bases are TGTGCCAGCAGCTCCCGGACAGGGGTTGGGAATGAGCAGTTCTTC. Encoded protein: CASSSRTGVGNEQFF.

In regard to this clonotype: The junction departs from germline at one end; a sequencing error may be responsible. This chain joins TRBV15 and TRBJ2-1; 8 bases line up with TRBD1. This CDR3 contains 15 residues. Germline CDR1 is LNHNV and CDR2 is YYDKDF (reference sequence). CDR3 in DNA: TGTGCCAACAGCAGCCCCGGGACAGGCAACAATGAGCAGTTCTTC. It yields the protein CANSSPGTGNNEQFF. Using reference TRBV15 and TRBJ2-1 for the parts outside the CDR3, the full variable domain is DAMVIQNPRYQVTQFGKPVTLSCSQTLNHNVMYWYQQKSSQAPKLLFHYYDKDFNNEADTPDNFQSRRPNTSFCFLDIRSPGLGDTAMYLCANSSPGTGNNEQFFGPGTRLTVL.

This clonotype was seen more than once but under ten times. The CDR3 region has the DNA TGTGCCAGCAGTGAATCCTACAGCTACGAGCAGTACTTC. Translation gives CASSESYSYEQYF. The rearrangement joins TRBV25-1 to TRBJ2-7; no definite D call. The CDR3 spans 13 residues. CDR1 is MGHDK and CDR2 is SYGVNS in the germline V gene. V was trimmed by 1 base and J by 3 bases, leaving 7 bases between them.

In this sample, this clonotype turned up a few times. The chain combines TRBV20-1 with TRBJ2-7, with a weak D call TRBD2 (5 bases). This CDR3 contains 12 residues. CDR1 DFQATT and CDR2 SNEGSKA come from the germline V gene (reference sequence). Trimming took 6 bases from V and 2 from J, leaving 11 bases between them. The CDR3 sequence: CSAPDLAYEQYF. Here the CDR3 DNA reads TGCAGTGCCCCGGACTTAGCCTACGAGCAGTACTTC.

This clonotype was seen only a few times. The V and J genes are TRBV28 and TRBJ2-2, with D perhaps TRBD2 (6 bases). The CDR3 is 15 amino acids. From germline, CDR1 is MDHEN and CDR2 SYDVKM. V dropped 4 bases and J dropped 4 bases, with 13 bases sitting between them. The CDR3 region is CASSSAGSRTGELFF. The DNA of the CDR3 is TGTGCCAGCAGTTCCGCGGGGTCGCGCACCGGGGAGCTGTTTTTT.

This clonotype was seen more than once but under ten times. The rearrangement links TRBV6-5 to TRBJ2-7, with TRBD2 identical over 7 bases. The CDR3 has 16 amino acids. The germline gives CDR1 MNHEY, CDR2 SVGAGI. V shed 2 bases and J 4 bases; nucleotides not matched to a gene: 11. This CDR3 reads CASSYTREDPMYEQYF. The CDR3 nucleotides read TGTGCCAGCAGTTACACTCGGGAGGACCCGATGTACGAGCAGTACTTC.

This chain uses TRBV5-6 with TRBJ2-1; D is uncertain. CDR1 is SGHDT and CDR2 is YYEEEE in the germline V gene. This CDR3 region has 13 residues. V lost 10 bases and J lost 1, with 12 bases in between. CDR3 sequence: CAGSQLSYNEQFF. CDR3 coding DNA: TGTGCCGGGTCCCAACTTTCCTACAATGAGCAGTTCTTC.

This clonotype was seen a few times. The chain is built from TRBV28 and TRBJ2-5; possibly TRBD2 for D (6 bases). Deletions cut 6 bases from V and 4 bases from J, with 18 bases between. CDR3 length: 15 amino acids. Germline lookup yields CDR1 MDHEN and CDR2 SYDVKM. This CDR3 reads CASRPRAGRRETQYF. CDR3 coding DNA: TGTGCCAGCAGACCCAGGGCGGGACGAAGAGAGACCCAGTACTTC.

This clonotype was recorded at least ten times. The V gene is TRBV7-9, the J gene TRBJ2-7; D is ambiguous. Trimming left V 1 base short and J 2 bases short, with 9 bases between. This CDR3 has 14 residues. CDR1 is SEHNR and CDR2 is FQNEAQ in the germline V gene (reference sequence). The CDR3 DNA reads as TGTGCCAGCAGCTTAGGAACAACGCCCTACGAGCAGTACTTC. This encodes CASSLGTTPYEQYF.

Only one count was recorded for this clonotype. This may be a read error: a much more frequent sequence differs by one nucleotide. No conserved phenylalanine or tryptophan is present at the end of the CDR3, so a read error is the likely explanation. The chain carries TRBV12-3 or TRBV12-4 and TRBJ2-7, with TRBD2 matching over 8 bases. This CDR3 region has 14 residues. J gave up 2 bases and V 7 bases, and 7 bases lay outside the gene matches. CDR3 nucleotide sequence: TGTGCCAGCAACCCGGGGGGGCTCACCTACGAGCAGTACTTA. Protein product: CASNPGGLTYEQYL.

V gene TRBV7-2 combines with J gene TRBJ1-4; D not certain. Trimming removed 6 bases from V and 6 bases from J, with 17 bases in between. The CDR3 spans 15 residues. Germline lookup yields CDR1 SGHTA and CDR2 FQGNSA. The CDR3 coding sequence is TGTGCCAGCAGTTTGAACCGGGCCGCATATGAAAAACTGTTTTTT. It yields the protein CASSLNRAAYEKLFF.

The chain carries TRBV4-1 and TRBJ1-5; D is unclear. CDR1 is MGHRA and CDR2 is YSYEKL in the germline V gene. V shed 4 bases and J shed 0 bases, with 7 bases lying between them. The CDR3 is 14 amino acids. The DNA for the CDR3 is TGCGCCAGCAGCCGGGAGTATAGCAATCAGCCCCAGCATTTT. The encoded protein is CASSREYSNQPQHF.